Listed here are 4 T cell receptor beta chains from one sample, sequenced in a study of response to subunit inactivated influenza vaccine. TCRdb re-derived calls from the RT-PCR reads in MiXCR, one entry per CDR3 protein. This table holds 500,000 to 600,000 distinct CDR3 sequences, more than 15% found once. The sequencing used CD4+ T cells sorted from PBMCs, collected 23 to 25 months after vaccination. These receptors all come from a man between 50 and 75 years old who received an inactivated influenza vaccine.

This chain connects TRBV10-3 to TRBJ2-5, with D possibly TRBD2 on 6 matching bases. Germline values: CDR1 ENHRY, CDR2 SYGVKD. This CDR3 has 12 amino acids. V was shortened by 10 bases and J by 4 bases, with 13 bases between the two germline ends. CDR3 bases: TGTGCCACCACGAAGGAGGGAGAGACCCAGTACTTC. Amino acid sequence: CATTKEGETQYF.

The rearrangement joins TRBV27 to TRBJ2-1, with D unclear. V was trimmed by 0 bases and J by 3 bases, leaving 18 bases between them. Germline values: CDR1 MNHEY, CDR2 SMNVEV (reference sequence). The CDR3 runs to 18 residues. This chain's CDR3 is CASSLSARTLRYYNEQFF. The CDR3 DNA follows: TGTGCCAGCAGTTTATCCGCTAGAACTCTTCGATACTACAATGAGCAGTTCTTC.

V is TRBV6-5 and J is TRBJ2-7; D unclear. CDR3 length equals 15 residues. Germline V gene sequence: CDR1 MNHEY, CDR2 SVGAGI. Trimming pared 4 bases from V and 3 bases from J, leaving 16 bases between. CDR3 bases: TGTGCCAGCAGTTTGGGCCAGATGAGCAACTACGAGCAGTACTTC. This codes for CASSLGQMSNYEQYF.

This clonotype turned up a few times. The chain recombines TRBV20-1 with TRBJ2-4; TRBD1 aligns across 7 bases. The ends lost 5 bases at V and 3 bases at J; junction bases unmatched: 4. The CDR3 contains 13 residues. Germline V lookup: CDR1 DFQATT, CDR2 SNEGSKA (reference sequence). The CDR3 DNA sequence: TGCAGTGCTCCTACAGGGGTCAAAAACATTCAGTACTTC. Translated: CSAPTGVKNIQYF.